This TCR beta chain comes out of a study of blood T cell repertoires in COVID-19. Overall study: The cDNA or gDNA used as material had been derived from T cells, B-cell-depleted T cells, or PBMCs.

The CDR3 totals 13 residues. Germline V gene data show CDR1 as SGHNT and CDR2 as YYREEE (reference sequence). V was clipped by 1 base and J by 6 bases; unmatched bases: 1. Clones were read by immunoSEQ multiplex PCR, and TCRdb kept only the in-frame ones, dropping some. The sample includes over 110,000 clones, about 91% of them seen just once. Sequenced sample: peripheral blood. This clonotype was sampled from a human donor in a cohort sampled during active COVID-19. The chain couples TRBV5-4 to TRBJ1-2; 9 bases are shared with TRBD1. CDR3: CASSLTGGDGYTF. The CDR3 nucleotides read TGTGCCAGCAGCTTGACAGGGGGCGATGGCTACACCTTC. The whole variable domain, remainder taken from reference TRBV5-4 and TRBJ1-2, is ETGVTQSPTHLIKTRGQQVTLRCSSQSGHNTVSWYQQALGQGPQFIFQYYREEENGRGNFPPRFSGLQFPNYSSELNVNALELDDSALYLCASSLTGGDGYTFGSGTRLTVV.